This entry features one T cell receptor (beta chain) sequence. The source of the sample is a study of blood T cell repertoires in COVID-19. Turning to the study itself: Acute and convalescent COVID-19 samples came from the United States, Italy and Spain.

Per the authors' pipeline: For nucleated cells, counts were estimated from reference gene primer amplification. Assay used: immunoSEQ multiplex PCR; TCRdb lists only in-frame clones, some missing. V and J calls and clone size are as listed in that table; D and trimming were resolved from the DNA. The sample lists 200,000 to 250,000 clones; 86% were seen once. Seattle-derived patients entered the study during active infection and were followed longitudinally. CDR3 length: 15 amino acids. CDR1 is SGHTA, CDR2 FQGTGA, per germline. V gave up 5 bases and J gave up 1 base, with 9 bases separating them. The genes are TRBV7-3 and TRBJ2-6, with D uncertain. Sequencing input: peripheral blood. This TCR was sampled from a man aged 50 or older with COVID-19, enrolled during active disease. The CDR3 DNA reads as TGTGCCAGCAGCCCACTCCATTCTGGGGCCAACGTCCTGACTTTC. As protein: CASSPLHSGANVLTF. The whole variable domain, remainder taken from reference TRBV7-3 and TRBJ2-6, is GAGVSQTPSNKVTEKGKYVELRCDPISGHTALYWYRQSLGQGPEFLIYFQGTGAADDSGLPNDRFFAVRPEGSVSTLKIQRTERGDSAVYLCASSPLHSGANVLTFGAGSRLTVL.